This T cell receptor (beta chain) was identified during a study of blood T cell repertoires in COVID-19. Study-level information: The samples span acute and convalescent COVID-19 from the United States, Italy and Spain.

The germline V gene encodes CDR1 SGHNT and CDR2 YENEEA. The CDR3 contains 14 residues. The trim removed 1 base at V and 7 bases at J, leaving 6 bases unmatched. TCRdb keeps only in-frame clones here, not all; method: immunoSEQ multiplex PCR. This table has fewer than 200,000 clones, 88% appearing once. This sequence originates from a man between 60 and 75 years old with acute or convalescent COVID-19. The V and J genes are TRBV11-3 and TRBJ1-2, with 7 bases aligning to TRBD1. Sequenced input: peripheral blood. CDR3 in amino acids: CASSLGQGTGGYTF. CDR3 sequence (DNA): TGTGCCAGCAGCTTAGGACAGGGCACGGGTGGCTACACCTTC.